The clone carrying this T cell receptor (beta chain) was counted ten times or more. PBMCs stored at -80 C, numbering 2 million, were the origin of the unsorted libraries. These data are taken from a study of neurological immune-mediated disorders. TCRdb redid the calling of the 5' RACE reads with MiXCR, one entry per CDR3 protein. The sample comprises tens of thousands of distinct CDR3 sequences, under 3.5% of which are singletons, and roughly 3.7% rests with the top ten. Trimming stripped 1 base from V and 6 bases from J, with 12 bases between. The germline V gene encodes CDR1 MGHDK and CDR2 SYGVNS. CDR3 length: 14 amino acids.

Source material: PBMCs. The rearrangement uses TRBV25-1 and TRBJ1-2; D may be TRBD1 (5 bases). The receptor comes from a man aged 35 to 55 with multiple sclerosis. Written as DNA, the CDR3 is TGTGCCAGCAGTGAATTGGGGCAGCCTCATGGCTACACCTTC. Its translation is CASSELGQPHGYTF.